The 17 T cell receptor beta chains presented below share a single source sample, sequenced in a study of radiotherapy plus CTLA-4 blockade in lung cancer. Generated by immunoSEQ multiplex PCR, the TCRdb table keeps only in-frame clones and is missing some. The repertoire consists of about 49,000 clones, with 70% to 90% occurring once and the leading ten covering 7.8%. The sample here was peripheral blood, taken from a patient treated with radiotherapy plus ipilimumab. All receptors come from a human donor with non-small cell lung cancer whose response to radiotherapy plus ipilimumab could not be evaluated.

V and J are TRBV29-1 and TRBJ2-3; maybe TRBD2 (6 bases). CDR1 is SQVTM and CDR2 is ANQGSEA in the germline V gene. V gave up 7 bases and J gave up 2 bases, with 10 bases separating them. This CDR3 contains 12 residues. In DNA form, the CDR3 reads TGCAGCGGCAGGACTAACACAGATACGCAGTATTTT. Protein product: CSGRTNTDTQYF.

The rearrangement uses TRBV20-1 and TRBJ2-1; no clear D. The CDR3 covers 11 residues. Germline V CDR1 and CDR2: DFQATT, SNEGSKA (reference sequence). V lost 1 base, J lost 6 bases, and 4 bases lay in between. CDR3 nucleotides: TGCAGTGCTAGAGCCTTCAATGAGCAGTTCTTC. Its protein product is CSARAFNEQFF.

A single count supports this clone. CDR3 bases: TGTGCCAGCAGCCACGGGAGCGACCTCACAGATACGCAGTATTTT. Amino acids: CASSHGSDLTDTQYF. The chain links TRBV28 to TRBJ2-3; D is possibly TRBD2 (6 bases). Trimming cost V 6 bases and J 2 bases, with 15 bases left between them. Germline values: CDR1 MDHEN, CDR2 SYDVKM. This CDR3 region has 15 residues.

The chain links TRBV18 to TRBJ1-4, with 7 bases matching TRBD1. The CDR3 runs to 16 residues. The V gene's germline CDR1 is KGHSH and CDR2 LQKENI. The V gene end was trimmed by 4 bases and the J gene end by 8 bases; junction bases not matched to a gene: 13. The CDR3 loop is CASSLNRRGSGEKLFF. The CDR3, as DNA: TGTGCCAGCTCACTGAATCGCAGGGGGAGTGGAGAAAAACTGTTTTTT.

CDR3 coding DNA: TGTGCCAGCAGTGCCGGGAGGGGTGCAGATACGCAGTATTTT. Translated: CASSAGRGADTQYF. The V call is TRBV2, the J call TRBJ2-3; 8 nucleotides agree with TRBD2. CDR1 and CDR2 from the germline V gene are SNHLY and FYNNEI. V lost 4 bases, J lost 4 bases, and 4 bases stayed unmatched. The CDR3 totals 14 residues.

V usage is TRBV7-7 and J usage is TRBJ2-7; 9 nucleotides align to TRBD1. V lost 5 bases to trimming and J lost 3 bases; unmatched junction nucleotides: 5. This CDR3 is 14 amino acids long. Germline assignment: CDR1 SSHAT and CDR2 FNYEAQ (reference sequence). The CDR3 region has the DNA TGTGCCAGCAGCAAGGACAGGGGTAACTACGAGCAGTACTTC. Translation gives CASSKDRGNYEQYF.

Comments on this clone: This sample also contains other DNA sequences that code for the same CDR3. The chain employs TRBV5-1 and TRBJ2-1; 9 bases align to TRBD2. The germline gives CDR1 SGHRS, CDR2 YFSETQ. This CDR3 has 14 residues. V lost 5 bases to trimming and J lost 4 bases; unmatched junction nucleotides: 4. The CDR3 nucleotides are TGCGCCAGCAGGAGGCTAGCGGGGTACAATGAGCAGTTCTTC. It specifies CASRRLAGYNEQFF. The complete variable domain, with remaining parts taken from reference TRBV5-1 and TRBJ2-1, reads KAGVTQTPRYLIKTRGQQVTLSCSPISGHRSVSWYQQTPGQGLQFLFEYFSETQRNKGNFPGRFSGRQFSNSRSEMNVSTLELGDSALYLCASRRLAGYNEQFFGPGTRLTVL.

V usage is TRBV19 and J usage is TRBJ1-2, with 7 bases fitting TRBD1. This CDR3 comprises 15 residues. The J segment lost 2 bases and the V segment lost 3 bases, leaving 6 bases of the junction unmatched. CDR1 and CDR2 from the germline V gene are LNHDA and SQIVND (reference sequence). The CDR3 spells CASSMKTGTNYGYTF. CDR3 coding DNA: TGTGCCAGTAGTATGAAGACAGGGACCAACTATGGCTACACCTTC.

The V gene is TRBV5-7, the J gene TRBJ2-3; no clear D gene. TRBV5-7 is classed as an ORF, of uncertain function. The CDR3 length is 15 residues. V lost 0 bases, J lost 6 bases, and 14 bases lay in between. CDR3 region: CASSLGLESDDTQYF. CDR3 nucleotide sequence: TGTGCCAGCAGCTTGGGCCTAGAAAGTGACGATACGCAGTATTTT.

This clone was picked up a small number of times. The rearrangement joins TRBV11-3 to TRBJ2-5; D unclear. Germline assignment: CDR1 SGHNT and CDR2 YENEEA. The CDR3 runs to 15 residues. V lost 4 bases and J 4 bases, leaving 16 bases between the germline ends. In DNA, the CDR3 is TGTGCCAGCAGCTCCCGAACCGACTCATCAGAGACCCAGTACTTC. It specifies CASSSRTDSSETQYF.

On this clone itself: Its ends do not fully match the called genes, so a read error is possible. The gene calls are TRBV7-2 and TRBJ1-3; D gene unclear. CDR3 size: 12 residues. Germline V gene data show CDR1 as SGHTA and CDR2 as FQGNSA. In DNA form, the CDR3 reads TGTGCCAGCAGCTTACTGGGAGCTGTGGAAGAGTTT. Encoded protein: CASSLLGAVEEF.

The chain combines TRBV27 with TRBJ2-7, with a possible D match to TRBD2 (6 bases). V shed 2 bases and J shed 4 bases, with 30 bases lying between them. The germline V gene encodes CDR1 MNHEY and CDR2 SMNVEV (reference sequence). The CDR3 has 20 residues. CDR3 region: CASSLRHPGVRQGAGYEQYF. The CDR3 nucleotides read TGTGCCAGCAGTTTACGTCACCCGGGGGTGCGACAAGGGGCAGGGTACGAGCAGTACTTC.

The count of this clone is one. The chain carries TRBV27 and TRBJ2-7, with TRBD1 matching 8 bases. V shed 9 bases, J shed 2 bases, and the junction held 6 bases outside the gene matches. This CDR3 is 13 amino acids long. Germline CDR1 MNHEY, CDR2 SMNVEV (reference sequence). The CDR3 spells CASRTGQTYEQYF. The CDR3 nucleotides are TGTGCCAGTCGGACAGGGCAAACCTACGAGCAGTACTTC.

The V and J genes are TRBV7-2 and TRBJ2-7, with TRBD2 as a possible D gene (6 bases). Germline V gives CDR1 SGHTA, CDR2 FQGNSA. The germline V and J ends were trimmed by 6 bases and 2 bases, with 17 bases remaining between them. The CDR3 has 15 residues. The CDR3 nucleotides are TGTGCCAGCAGTTGGTCCCGGGGGTCTCCCTACGAGCAGTACTTC. Amino acid sequence: CASSWSRGSPYEQYF.

This chain connects TRBV27 to TRBJ2-7; D is perhaps TRBD1 (6 bases). V lost 3 bases to trimming and J lost 3 bases, with 12 bases between them. Germline CDR1 MNHEY, CDR2 SMNVEV (reference sequence). The CDR3 is 14 residues long. CDR3 in amino acids: CASSFRVQGYEQYF. The CDR3 nucleotides are TGTGCCAGCAGTTTCCGTGTACAGGGCTACGAGCAGTACTTC.

This chain uses TRBV2 with TRBJ1-2; TRBD1 matches at 7 bases. The length of the CDR3 is 16 residues. Germline V gene data show CDR1 as SNHLY and CDR2 as FYNNEI. The ends lost 2 bases at V and 2 bases at J; junction bases unmatched: 8. CDR3 loop: CASSEYRGQANYGYTF. CDR3 nucleotides: TGTGCCAGCAGTGAATATAGGGGGCAGGCGAACTATGGCTACACCTTC.

The V and J genes are TRBV11-2 and TRBJ2-5, with 9 bases that match TRBD2. Germline trimming cut 4 bases from V and 1 base from J; bases unmatched to any gene: 7. This CDR3 contains 16 residues. Germline CDR1 reads SGHAT; CDR2 reads FQNNGV. The CDR3 DNA reads TGTGCCAGCAGCTCGGGAAGGACTAGCGTCCAAGAGACCCAGTACTTC. Its protein is CASSSGRTSVQETQYF.